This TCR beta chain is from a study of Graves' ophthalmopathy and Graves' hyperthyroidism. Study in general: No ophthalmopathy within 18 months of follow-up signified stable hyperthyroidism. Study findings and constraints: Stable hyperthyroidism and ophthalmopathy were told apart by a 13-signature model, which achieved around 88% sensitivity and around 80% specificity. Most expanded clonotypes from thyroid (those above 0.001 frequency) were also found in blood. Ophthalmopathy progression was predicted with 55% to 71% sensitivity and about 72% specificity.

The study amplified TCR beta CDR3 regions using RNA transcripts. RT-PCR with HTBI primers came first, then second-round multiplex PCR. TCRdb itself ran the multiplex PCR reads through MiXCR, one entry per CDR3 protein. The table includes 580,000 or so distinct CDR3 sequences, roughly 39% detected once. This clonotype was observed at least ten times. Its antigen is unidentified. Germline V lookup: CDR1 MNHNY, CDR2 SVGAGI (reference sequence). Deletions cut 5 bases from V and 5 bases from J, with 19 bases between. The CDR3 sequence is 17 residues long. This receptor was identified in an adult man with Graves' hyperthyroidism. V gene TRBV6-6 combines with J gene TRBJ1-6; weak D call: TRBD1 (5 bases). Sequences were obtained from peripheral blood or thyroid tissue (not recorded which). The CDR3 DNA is TGTGCCAGCAGTGATGTTTACCGGACAACCAATAATTCACCCCTCCACTTT. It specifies CASSDVYRTTNNSPLHF.